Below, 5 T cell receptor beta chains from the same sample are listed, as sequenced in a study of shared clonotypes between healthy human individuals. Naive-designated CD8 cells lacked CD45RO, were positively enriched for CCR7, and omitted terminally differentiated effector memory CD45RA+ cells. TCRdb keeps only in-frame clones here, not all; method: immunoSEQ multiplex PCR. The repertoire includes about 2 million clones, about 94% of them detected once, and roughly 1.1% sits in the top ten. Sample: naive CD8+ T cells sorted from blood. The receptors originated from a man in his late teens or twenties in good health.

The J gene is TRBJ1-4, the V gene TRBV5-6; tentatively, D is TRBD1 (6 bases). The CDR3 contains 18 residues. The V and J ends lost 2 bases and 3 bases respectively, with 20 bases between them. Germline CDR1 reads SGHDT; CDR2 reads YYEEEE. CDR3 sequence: CASSFFLGGAWANEKLFF. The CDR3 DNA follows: TGTGCCAGCAGCTTCTTTCTGGGGGGCGCTTGGGCTAATGAAAAACTGTTTTTT.

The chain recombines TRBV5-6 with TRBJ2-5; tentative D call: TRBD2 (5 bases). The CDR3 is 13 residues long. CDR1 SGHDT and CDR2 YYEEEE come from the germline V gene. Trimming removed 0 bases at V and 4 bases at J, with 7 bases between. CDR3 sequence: CASSLGRGETQYF. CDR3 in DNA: TGTGCCAGCAGCTTGGGCCGGGGAGAGACCCAGTACTTC.

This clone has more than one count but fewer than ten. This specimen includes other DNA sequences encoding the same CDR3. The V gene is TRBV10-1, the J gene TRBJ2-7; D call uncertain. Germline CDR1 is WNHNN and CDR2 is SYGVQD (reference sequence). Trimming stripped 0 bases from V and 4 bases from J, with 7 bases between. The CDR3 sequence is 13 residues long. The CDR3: CASSESVGYEQYF. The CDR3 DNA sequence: TGCGCCAGCAGTGAGTCGGTGGGATACGAGCAGTACTTC.

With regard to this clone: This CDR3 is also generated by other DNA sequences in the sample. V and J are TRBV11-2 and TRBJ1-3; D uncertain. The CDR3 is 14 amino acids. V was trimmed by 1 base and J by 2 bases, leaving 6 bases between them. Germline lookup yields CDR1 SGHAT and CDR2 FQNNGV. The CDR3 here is CASSLVGTGNTIYF. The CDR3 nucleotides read TGTGCCAGCAGCTTAGTAGGGACTGGAAACACCATATATTTT. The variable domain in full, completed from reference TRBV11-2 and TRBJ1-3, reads EAGVAQSPRYKIIEKRQSVAFWCNPISGHATLYWYQQILGQGPKLLIQFQNNGVVDDSQLPKDRFSAERLKGVDSTLKIQPAKLEDSAVYLCASSLVGTGNTIYFGEGSWLTVV.

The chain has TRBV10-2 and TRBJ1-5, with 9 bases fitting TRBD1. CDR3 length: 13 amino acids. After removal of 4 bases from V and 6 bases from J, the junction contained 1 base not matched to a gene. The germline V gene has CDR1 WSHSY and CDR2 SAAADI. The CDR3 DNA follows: TGCGCCAGCAGTGGGGACAGGGCTCAGCCCCAGCATTTT. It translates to CASSGDRAQPQHF.